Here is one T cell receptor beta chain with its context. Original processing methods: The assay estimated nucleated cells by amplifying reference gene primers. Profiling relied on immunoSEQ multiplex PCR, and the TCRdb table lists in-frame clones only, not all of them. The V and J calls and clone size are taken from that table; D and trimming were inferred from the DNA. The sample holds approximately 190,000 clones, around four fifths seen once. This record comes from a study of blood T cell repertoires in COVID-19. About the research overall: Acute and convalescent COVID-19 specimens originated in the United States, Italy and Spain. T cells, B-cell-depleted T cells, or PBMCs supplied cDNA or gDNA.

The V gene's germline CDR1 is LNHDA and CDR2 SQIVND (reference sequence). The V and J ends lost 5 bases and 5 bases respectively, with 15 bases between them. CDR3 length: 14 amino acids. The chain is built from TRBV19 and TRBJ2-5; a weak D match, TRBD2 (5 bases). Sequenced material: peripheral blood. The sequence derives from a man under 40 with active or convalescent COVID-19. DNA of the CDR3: TGTGCCAGTAGTGGGCGGGCCTTCGCGGAGACCCAGTACTTC. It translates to CASSGRAFAETQYF.